Listed here are 30 T cell receptor beta chains from one sample, sequenced in a study of CD8+CD57+ T cells in acquired aplastic anemia (dated by TCRdb to about 2018). The sequencer was an Illumina HiSeq 2000. TCR beta VDJ combination and CDR3 sequence profiling used genomic DNA as the template. TCRdb applied fastp at Q25 and MiXCR to the public reads, then kept only in-frame beta chains. Entries are consolidated by CDR3 protein sequence, retaining the most common genes and DNA. A total of about 170,000 distinct CDR3 sequences appear in this sample, about 60% of them only once. The leading ten clones occupy roughly 42% of the sample. What was sequenced was sorted CD4+, CD8+, or CD8+CD57+ T cells (not recorded which) from PBMCs. The receptors derive from a human donor in good health.

V usage is TRBV4-3 and J usage is TRBJ1-1; the match to TRBD1 covers 9 bases. The ends lost 3 bases at V and 1 base at J; junction bases unmatched: 12. Germline V lookup: CDR1 LGHNA, CDR2 YSLEER. The CDR3 runs to 18 residues. The DNA for the CDR3 is TGCGCCAGCAGCCAGGACCCGGGACAGGGATTTAGGAACACTGAAGCTTTCTTT. Translation gives CASSQDPGQGFRNTEAFF.

The CDR3 region has the DNA TGTGCCAGCAGCTTAGCCCCCGGATCCTACGAGCAGTACTTC. The encoded protein is CASSLAPGSYEQYF. V gene TRBV7-6 combines with J gene TRBJ2-7; no clear D. Germline V gene sequence: CDR1 SGHVS, CDR2 FNYEAQ. Between the trimmed V and J ends, which lost 0 bases and 1 base, there was a span of 7 bases. This CDR3 region has 14 residues.

This clonotype occurred many times. This rearrangement joins TRBV29-1 to TRBJ2-1; 11 bases fit TRBD2. Germline V gene lookup returns CDR1 SQVTM and CDR2 ANQGSEA. This CDR3 is built from 13 residues. V lost 6 bases to trimming and J lost 7 bases; unmatched junction nucleotides: 5. This CDR3 is CSVIAGGLNEQFF. The CDR3 nucleotides read TGCAGCGTCATAGCGGGAGGGTTGAATGAGCAGTTCTTC.

The chain combines TRBV20-1 with TRBJ2-7; D call uncertain. Germline V gives CDR1 DFQATT, CDR2 SNEGSKA (reference sequence). This CDR3 has 15 amino acids. Trimming took 0 bases from V and 4 from J, leaving 16 bases between them. The chain's CDR3 is CSARDRLSDWYEQYF. The CDR3 DNA reads as TGCAGTGCTAGAGATCGCCTGAGTGATTGGTACGAGCAGTACTTC.

J is TRBJ2-7 and V is TRBV20-1, with TRBD1 matching 8 bases. The length of the CDR3 is 12 residues. V trimming: 3 bases; J trimming: 5 bases; junction bases outside the gene matches: 3. From germline, CDR1 is DFQATT and CDR2 SNEGSKA (reference sequence). The DNA of the CDR3 is TGCAGTGCTAGCCGGACAGGGAACGAGCAGTACTTC. Translated, it gives CSASRTGNEQYF.

A note on this clonotype: One end of the junction is discordant with germline, which a read error may explain. The chain is built from TRBV5-1 and TRBJ2-3, with 7 bases that match TRBD1. Germline lookup yields CDR1 SGHRS and CDR2 YFSETQ. The CDR3 extends over 15 amino acids. The CDR3 spells CASSHFDRDEDAQYF. DNA of the CDR3: TGCGCCAGCAGCCACTTCGACAGGGACGAAGATGCGCAGTATTTT.

V usage is TRBV7-3 and J usage is TRBJ2-7; 7 positions agree with TRBD2. The CDR3 has 14 amino acids. Germline values: CDR1 SGHTA, CDR2 FQGTGA. Trimming took 0 bases from V and 4 from J; bases not matched to a gene: 3. CDR3 sequence: CASSLTGEGYEQYF. The CDR3 region has the DNA TGTGCCAGCAGCTTAACTGGGGAGGGGTACGAGCAGTACTTC.

This clonotype turned up a few times. The chain carries TRBV7-9 and TRBJ1-1; maybe TRBD1 (6 bases). This CDR3 is built from 15 residues. Germline lookup yields CDR1 SEHNR and CDR2 FQNEAQ (reference sequence). V was shortened by 3 bases and J by 1 base, with 12 bases between the two germline ends. CDR3 sequence (DNA): TGTGCCAGCAGCTTGGACAGACGGTGGAACACTGAAGCTTTCTTT. Translated: CASSLDRRWNTEAFF.

The chain combines TRBV7-6 with TRBJ2-3, with D perhaps assigned TRBD1 or TRBD2 (7 bases each). The CDR3 totals 16 residues. Per germline, CDR1 SGHVS and CDR2 FNYEAQ. Trimming took 1 base from V and 4 from J, leaving 15 bases between them. CDR3 bases: TGTGCCAGCAGCTTAGGCCCAGGGGGGGGTTCAGATACGCAGTATTTT. This codes for CASSLGPGGGSDTQYF.

The chain employs TRBV10-3 and TRBJ1-4; D is ambiguous. The V gene lost 4 bases and the J gene lost 7 bases, with 13 bases spanning the gap. The germline V gene has CDR1 ENHRY and CDR2 SYGVKD. The CDR3 consists of 14 residues. This CDR3 reads CAISVDGGTEKLFF. The CDR3 coding sequence is TGTGCCATCAGTGTCGACGGTGGAACTGAAAAACTGTTTTTT.

This chain joins TRBV30 and TRBJ2-2; maybe TRBD2 (7 bases). This CDR3 comprises 12 residues. Deletions cut 7 bases from V and 6 bases from J, with 12 bases between. Per the germline V gene, CDR1 is GTSNPN and CDR2 is SVGIG (reference sequence). The DNA of the CDR3 is TGTGCCTCGAGGGGGGGGCCCGGGGAGCTGTTTTTT. This gives the protein CASRGGPGELFF.

This clonotype was observed a handful of times. The rearrangement uses TRBV10-3 and TRBJ2-7, with TRBD2 matching 8 bases. The length of the CDR3 is 13 residues. V dropped 10 bases and J dropped 4; count of bases not matched to a gene: 9. In germline, CDR1 is ENHRY, CDR2 SYGVKD. CDR3 bases: TGTGCCACCACTGAGCGGGAGACTTACGAGCAGTACTTC. Translated: CATTERETYEQYF.

V gene TRBV25-1 combines with J gene TRBJ2-3; TRBD2 aligns across 8 bases. This CDR3 has 15 residues. Germline loops: CDR1 MGHDK, CDR2 SYGVNS. V shed 6 bases, J shed 0 bases, and the junction held 5 bases outside the gene matches. CDR3: CASRGLETSTDTQYF. In nucleotides, the CDR3 is TGTGCCAGCAGGGGACTAGAAACTAGCACAGATACGCAGTATTTT.

This clonotype was counted between two and nine times. The chain joins TRBV9 to TRBJ2-5; 11 bases map to TRBD2. V lost 6 bases and J lost 4; bases outside the gene matches: 8. Germline V gene data show CDR1 as SGDLS and CDR2 as YYNGEE. CDR3 length: 15 residues. The CDR3 sequence: CASNLAGGPRETQYF. DNA of the CDR3: TGTGCCAGCAACTTAGCGGGGGGGCCGCGAGAGACCCAGTACTTC.

The chain employs TRBV20-1 and TRBJ2-3, with 8 positions matching TRBD2. V trimming: 5 bases; J trimming: 6 bases; junction bases outside the gene matches: 10. The V gene's germline CDR1 is DFQATT and CDR2 SNEGSKA (reference sequence). The CDR3 has 14 amino acids. This CDR3 is CSAASSGRGDTQYF. The CDR3, as DNA: TGCAGTGCTGCCTCTAGCGGGCGAGGGGATACGCAGTATTTT.

This clonotype was recorded once. An end of the junction does not agree with germline; a read error may underlie this. The chain is built from TRBV6-2 or TRBV6-3 and TRBJ2-7, with D tentatively TRBD2 (7 bases). Per the germline V gene, CDR1 is MNHEY and CDR2 is SVGEGT. This CDR3 is 12 amino acids long. This chain's CDR3 is CAAKRGGNEQNF. CDR3 coding DNA: TGTGCAGCAAAAAGGGGGGGCAACGAGCAGAACTTC.

The CDR3 protein is CATSRALGSTDTQYF. The CDR3 nucleotides read TGTGCCACCAGCAGAGCTCTAGGAAGCACAGATACGCAGTATTTT. The chain carries TRBV15 and TRBJ2-3; no definite D call. Trimming removed 1 base from V and 0 bases from J, with 8 bases in between. The CDR3 length is 15 residues. From germline, CDR1 is LNHNV and CDR2 YYDKDF (reference sequence).

This rearrangement joins TRBV7-6 to TRBJ2-7, with D possibly matching TRBD2 (5 bases). The CDR3 is 14 residues long. CDR1 and CDR2 (germline): SGHVS, FNYEAQ. Trimming shortened V by 4 bases and J by 3 bases, and 13 bases separated the two germline ends. The CDR3 nucleotides read TGTGCCAGCAGCTCCCAGTTACGGGGCTACGAGCAGTACTTC. Protein sequence: CASSSQLRGYEQYF.

This chain's CDR3 is CASMGLAGGEVNEQFF. The CDR3 DNA is TGTGCCAGCATGGGACTAGCGGGAGGGGAGGTGAATGAGCAGTTCTTC. The chain couples TRBV2 to TRBJ2-1, with TRBD2 matching over 16 bases. The germline gives CDR1 SNHLY, CDR2 FYNNEI. With V trimmed by 7 bases and J by 7 bases, 7 bases remained unmatched. The CDR3 consists of 16 residues. Full variable domain (remainder filled in from reference TRBV2 and TRBJ2-1): EPEVTQTPSHQVTQMGQEVILRCVPISNHLYFYWYRQILGQKVEFLVSFYNNEISEKSEIFDDQFSVERPDGSNFTLKIRSTKLEDSAMYFCASMGLAGGEVNEQFFGPGTRLTVL.

Regarding this clonotype: The junction departs from germline at one end; a sequencing error may be responsible. This chain joins TRBV9 and TRBJ2-3; perhaps TRBD2 as D (6 bases). The CDR3 is 16 amino acids. CDR1 and CDR2 from the germline V gene are SGDLS and YYNGEE. CDR3 residues: CASSLYGGASTDTQYF. For the CDR3, the DNA is TGCGCCAGCAGCTTGTATGGCGGGGCTAGCACAGATACGCAGTATTTT.

This rearrangement joins TRBV29-1 to TRBJ1-1; possibly TRBD1 for D (6 bases). Germline V lookup: CDR1 SQVTM, CDR2 ANQGSEA. The CDR3 has 15 amino acids. Between the trimmed V and J ends, which lost 4 bases and 0 bases, there was a span of 15 bases. The CDR3: CSVGTAQRMNTEAFF. DNA for the CDR3: TGCAGCGTTGGGACAGCGCAACGCATGAACACTGAAGCTTTCTTT.

J is TRBJ1-1 and V is TRBV27; possibly TRBD1 for D (6 bases). CDR3 length: 13 residues. Trimming stripped 3 bases from V and 4 bases from J, with 9 bases between. CDR1 and CDR2 (germline): MNHEY, SMNVEV (reference sequence). The CDR3, as DNA: TGTGCCAGCAGTTTTGGGGGCGGCACTGAAGCTTTCTTT. Translating it yields CASSFGGGTEAFF.

This chain links TRBV2 with TRBJ1-5; TRBD1 aligns across 8 bases. Germline V CDR1 and CDR2: SNHLY, FYNNEI. This CDR3 is 14 amino acids long. The J segment lost 1 base and the V segment lost 6 bases, leaving 2 bases of the junction unmatched. The CDR3 nucleotides are TGTGCCAGCAGCGACAGGGGAAGCAATCAGCCCCAGCATTTT. This codes for CASSDRGSNQPQHF.

The V gene is TRBV5-6, the J gene TRBJ2-3; D ambiguous. V was pared by 0 bases and J by 10 bases, with 6 bases between. Per the germline V gene, CDR1 is SGHDT and CDR2 is YYEEEE. CDR3 length equals 11 residues. CDR3 sequence reads: CASSLGDPQYF. CDR3 DNA: TGTGCCAGCAGCTTGGGCGATCCGCAGTATTTT.

This clonotype was picked up many times. This chain connects TRBV7-9 to TRBJ2-1, with 16 bases identical to TRBD2. Germline loops: CDR1 SEHNR, CDR2 FQNEAQ (reference sequence). The V segment lost 5 bases and the J segment 0 bases; nucleotides outside the gene matches: 16. There are 22 residues in the CDR3. The CDR3 sequence: CASSPAYPGLAGGPDSYNEQFF. The CDR3 DNA is TGTGCCAGCAGCCCGGCGTATCCGGGACTAGCGGGAGGGCCCGACTCCTACAATGAGCAGTTCTTC.

This clonotype was counted many times. The genes are TRBV13 and TRBJ2-7, with TRBD2 identical over 7 bases. Germline-derived CDR1 and CDR2 are PRHDT and FYEKMQ (reference sequence). This CDR3 has 14 residues. Losses at the gene ends were 5 bases for V and 3 bases for J; bases not matched to a gene: 7. The CDR3 loop reads CASSAAGVIYEQYF. For the CDR3, the DNA is TGTGCCAGCAGCGCTGCGGGAGTGATCTACGAGCAGTACTTC. The variable domain in full, completed from reference TRBV13 and TRBJ2-7, reads AAGVIQSPRHLIKEKRETATLKCYPIPRHDTVYWYQQGPGQDPQFLISFYEKMQSDKGSIPDRFSAQQFSDYHSELNMSSLELGDSALYFCASSAAGVIYEQYFGPGTRLTVT.

V usage is TRBV14 and J usage is TRBJ2-7; perhaps TRBD1 as D (6 bases). The CDR3 totals 14 residues. From germline, CDR1 is SGHDN and CDR2 FVKESK. The V gene lost 3 bases and the J gene lost 3 bases, with 12 bases spanning the gap. CDR3 nucleotide sequence: TGTGCCAGCAGCCATTCCGGGACATTCTACGAGCAGTACTTC. Translated: CASSHSGTFYEQYF.

A note on this clonotype: One junction end disagrees with the germline gene, perhaps due to a read error. The V call is TRBV10-3, the J call TRBJ1-5; TRBD1 aligns across 9 bases. The CDR3 is 14 amino acids. Germline V gene lookup returns CDR1 ENHRY and CDR2 SYGVKD. The chain's CDR3 is CAISRDRDIQPQRF. The DNA for the CDR3 is TGTGCCATCAGCAGGGACAGGGACATTCAGCCCCAGCGTTTT.

The V and J genes are TRBV2 and TRBJ1-2; D remains unclear. Germline CDR1 and CDR2: SNHLY and FYNNEI. The CDR3 contains 12 residues. V was shortened by 3 bases and J by 7 bases, with 9 bases between the two germline ends. CDR3 DNA sequence: TGTGCCAGCAGTGACAGACTCGGTGGCTACACCTTC. Its translation is CASSDRLGGYTF.

J is TRBJ2-1 and V is TRBV7-3; TRBD1 or TRBD2 may be the D gene (5 bases each). Per germline, CDR1 SGHTA and CDR2 FQGTGA. V was shortened by 6 bases and J by 0 bases, with 18 bases between the two germline ends. This CDR3 has 17 amino acids. CDR3 in amino acids: CASSAGAGPSSYNEQFF. The CDR3 region has the DNA TGTGCCAGCAGTGCCGGGGCAGGGCCGAGCTCCTACAATGAGCAGTTCTTC.